The 32 T cell receptor beta chains below come from one sample, sequenced in a study of blood T cells in healthy people across ages. Alongside a J-beta primer mix, a sample-barcoded 5' primer served in a second PCR lasting 7 to 11 cycles. TCRdb reprocessed the 5' RACE reads via MiXCR and lists one record per CDR3 protein. This sample has roughly 1.5 million distinct CDR3 sequences; approximately 43% occur once, and the top ten carry about 4%. The sequencing input was blood. The source of these receptors is a woman aged 18-29 years in good health.

V gene TRBV4-3 combines with J gene TRBJ2-1; D may match TRBD1 or TRBD2 (6 bases each). V was pared by 2 bases and J by 8 bases, with 13 bases between. Germline CDR1 is LGHNA and CDR2 is YSLEER. The CDR3 spans 14 residues. The CDR3 nucleotides are TGCGCCAGCAGCCAAATCCGGGGGCAGGATGAGCAGTTCTTC. Its protein is CASSQIRGQDEQFF.

The chain employs TRBV4-1 and TRBJ1-1; 8 positions agree with TRBD1. The trim removed 2 bases at V and 5 bases at J, leaving 7 bases unmatched. Germline-derived CDR1 and CDR2 are MGHRA and YSYEKL. The CDR3 extends over 15 amino acids. CDR3 amino acids: CASSQHGQGGTEAFF. DNA of the CDR3: TGCGCCAGCAGCCAACACGGACAGGGAGGGACTGAAGCTTTCTTT.

With regard to this clonotype: One junction end does not reproduce the germline sequence, and a read error may be involved. Written as DNA, the CDR3 is TGTCCCACCAGTGATTTAACCAGCGGTTCTGAGCAGTTCTTC. This codes for CPTSDLTSGSEQFF. The genes are TRBV24-1 and TRBJ2-1; D may be TRBD2 (5 bases). The CDR3 length is 14 residues. Germline V gene sequence: CDR1 KGHDR, CDR2 SFDVKD.

CDR3 nucleotide sequence: TGTGCCAGCAGTGCAAACAGGGAGCGGGCCTACGAGCAGTACTTC. Translating it yields CASSANRERAYEQYF. The chain combines TRBV25-1 with TRBJ2-7, with D perhaps TRBD1 or TRBD2 (6 bases each). The CDR3 runs to 15 residues. Germline assignment: CDR1 MGHDK and CDR2 SYGVNS. Trimming left V 4 bases short and J 2 bases short, with 15 bases between.

The V and J genes are TRBV4-1 and TRBJ2-1, with TRBD1 matching over 8 bases. From germline, CDR1 is MGHRA and CDR2 YSYEKL. V lost 10 bases and J lost 14; bases outside the gene matches: 10. The CDR3 consists of 11 residues. Written as DNA, the CDR3 is TGCGCCACAAGGTCGGACAGGGTTAAGTTCTTC. This codes for CATRSDRVKFF.

A note on this clonotype: A read error is possible here, since a much larger clone lies one base away. V is TRBV12-3 or TRBV12-4 and J is TRBJ2-1, with 10 bases fitting TRBD2. Gene TRBJ2-7 matches the end of the DNA better, so the J call may be wrong. This CDR3 contains 15 residues. The CDR3 here is CASRGSGRALSEQYF. CDR3 nucleotides: TGTGCCAGCAGGGGCAGCGGGAGGGCCCTCTCTGAGCAGTACTTC.

Only one count was recorded for this clonotype. The chain employs TRBV20-1 and TRBJ2-2; D is unresolved. The CDR3 contains 13 residues. Trimming left V 4 bases short and J 4 bases short, with 10 bases between. Per germline, CDR1 DFQATT and CDR2 SNEGSKA (reference sequence). CDR3: CSATRGSTGELFF. The CDR3 DNA is TGCAGTGCTACCCGCGGAAGCACCGGGGAGCTGTTTTTT.

J is TRBJ2-7 and V is TRBV4-1; D perhaps matches TRBD1 (6 bases). The germline CDR1 and CDR2 sequences are MGHRA and YSYEKL. CDR3 size: 16 residues. The V gene lost 0 bases and the J gene lost 0 bases, with 12 bases spanning the gap. The CDR3 region has the DNA TGCGCCAGCAGCCAAGATTTGACAGGATTCTCCTACGAGCAGTACTTC. Translation gives CASSQDLTGFSYEQYF.

The chain recombines TRBV2 with TRBJ1-3; no clear D. Trimming removed 6 bases at V and 0 bases at J, with 12 bases between. The CDR3 totals 15 residues. Germline CDR1 is SNHLY and CDR2 is FYNNEI. In DNA, the CDR3 is TGTGCCAGCAGAGCAGACCGGTACTCTGGAAACACCATATATTTT. Encoded protein: CASRADRYSGNTIYF.

This clonotype was counted ten times or more. V is TRBV28 and J is TRBJ1-1, with 7 bases aligning to TRBD1. Germline V gene sequence: CDR1 MDHEN, CDR2 SYDVKM. This CDR3 has 15 residues. The V and J ends lost 2 bases and 4 bases, in that order; junction bases with no gene match: 7. CDR3 DNA sequence: TGTGCCAGCAGTTTACCGACAGGGATGGGCACTGAAGCTTTCTTT. This encodes CASSLPTGMGTEAFF.

The chain recombines TRBV28 with TRBJ2-2; D gene unclear. There are 13 residues in the CDR3. Germline V gives CDR1 MDHEN, CDR2 SYDVKM. The V end was cut by 3 bases, the J end by 7 bases, with 9 bases between. The DNA of the CDR3 is TGTGCCAGCAGTTTCAGGCCGAGCGGGGAGCTGTTTTTT. Amino acids: CASSFRPSGELFF.

CDR3 protein: CASSKARASVTGELFF. CDR3 coding DNA: TGTGCCAGCAGCAAAGCCCGGGCTAGTGTTACCGGGGAGCTGTTTTTT. The gene calls are TRBV21-1 and TRBJ2-2; the table's D call, TRBD2, was not checked against the DNA. TRBV21-1 is annotated as a pseudogene. The CDR3 covers 16 residues.

The chain is built from TRBV7-9 and TRBJ2-7, with D tentatively TRBD1 (6 bases). Germline CDR1 reads SEHNR; CDR2 reads FQNEAQ (reference sequence). This CDR3 has 14 amino acids. V was cut by 3 bases and J by 5 bases, with 14 bases left in between. The CDR3 sequence: CASSLQGTSHEQYF. For the CDR3, the DNA is TGTGCCAGCAGCTTGCAGGGGACATCCCACGAGCAGTACTTC.

The V and J genes are TRBV7-2 and TRBJ1-5, with D perhaps TRBD1 (6 bases). V was pared by 1 base and J by 2 bases, with 12 bases between. This CDR3 region has 16 residues. Germline values: CDR1 SGHTA, CDR2 FQGNSA. Written as DNA, the CDR3 is TGTGCCAGCAGCTTAGTGGGGGCCATCGGCAATCAGCCCCAGCATTTT. As protein: CASSLVGAIGNQPQHF.

As to this clonotype: A read error may account for a junction end that differs from germline. The chain joins TRBV4-3 to TRBJ1-2, with D unclear. From germline, CDR1 is LGHNA and CDR2 YSLEER. CDR3 size: 12 residues. This chain's CDR3 is CTSSQEGSGYTF. The DNA for the CDR3 is TGCACCAGCAGCCAAGAAGGATCTGGCTACACCTTC.

This clonotype came up a few times. The V call is TRBV12-3 or TRBV12-4, the J call TRBJ2-5, with 13 bases that match TRBD2. The J segment lost 4 bases and the V segment lost 5 bases, leaving 10 bases of the junction unmatched. The CDR3 has 17 residues. This chain's CDR3 is CASSPSGLAGVGETQYF. CDR3 in DNA: TGTGCCAGCAGTCCGTCCGGACTAGCGGGGGTAGGAGAGACCCAGTACTTC.

This clonotype was counted a few times. The rearrangement joins TRBV12-3 or TRBV12-4 to TRBJ1-5; 10 positions agree with TRBD1. CDR3 length equals 15 residues. V shed 6 bases and J 6 bases; nucleotides not matched to a gene: 8. In DNA, the CDR3 is TGTGCCAGCAGCGGCGGACAGGGGGTGATTCAGCCCCAGCATTTT. Protein sequence: CASSGGQGVIQPQHF.

About this clonotype: A much bigger clone sits one base away, suggesting this may be a read error. The V call is TRBV27, the J call TRBJ2-3; 7 nucleotides agree with TRBD1. The CDR3 length is 14 residues. The germline gives CDR1 MNHEY, CDR2 SMNVEV (reference sequence). Here the CDR3 DNA reads TGTGCCAGCAGTTTATGGGACAGCACAGATGCGCAGTATTTT. Residues: CASSLWDSTDAQYF.

This clonotype was detected a few times. This rearrangement joins TRBV7-2 to TRBJ1-4; the match to TRBD1 covers 7 bases. V gave up 5 bases and J gave up 4 bases; unmatched junction bases: 4. The CDR3 spans 14 residues. Germline V gene data show CDR1 as SGHTA and CDR2 as FQGNSA. CDR3 region: CASSPQGLNEKLFF. CDR3 nucleotides: TGTGCCAGCAGCCCACAGGGGCTTAATGAAAAACTGTTTTTT.

V is TRBV20-1 and J is TRBJ1-4, with D perhaps matching TRBD1 (5 bases). V gave up 0 bases and J gave up 7 bases, with 12 bases separating them. The CDR3 contains 14 residues. Looked up from germline, CDR1 is DFQATT and CDR2 is SNEGSKA (reference sequence). CDR3 amino acids: CSARDHGGGEKLFF. DNA for the CDR3: TGCAGTGCTAGAGATCATGGGGGGGGTGAAAAACTGTTTTTT.

The chain has TRBV4-2 and TRBJ2-1; D gene ambiguous. V shed 3 bases and J shed 0 bases, with 12 bases lying between them. CDR1 and CDR2 (germline): LGHNA, YNFKEQ. This CDR3 has 16 amino acids. CDR3 in DNA: TGTGCCAGCAGCCAGGGCGTAGCAATCTCCTACAATGAGCAGTTCTTC. Translating gives CASSQGVAISYNEQFF.

This clonotype was found a few times. Here the CDR3 reads CASTNLRQSQETQYF. The CDR3 region has the DNA TGTGCCAGCACGAACCTTCGACAAAGCCAAGAGACCCAGTACTTC. The chain joins TRBV2 to TRBJ2-5; D not certain. CDR3 size: 15 residues. Germline CDR1 is SNHLY and CDR2 is FYNNEI. V was pared by 7 bases and J by 1 base, with 16 bases between.

The chain links TRBV20-1 to TRBJ1-2; D is unclear. Trimming pared 4 bases from V and 1 base from J, leaving 16 bases between. CDR1 is DFQATT, CDR2 SNEGSKA, per germline (reference sequence). This CDR3 is 15 amino acids long. CDR3 sequence: CSAIAAAPVNYGYTF. CDR3 DNA: TGCAGTGCTATTGCAGCCGCACCGGTTAACTATGGCTACACCTTC.

This chain joins TRBV7-9 and TRBJ2-5; TRBD1 matches at 7 bases. The CDR3 totals 15 residues. Losses at the gene ends were 5 bases for V and 2 bases for J; bases not matched to a gene: 8. CDR1 and CDR2 from the germline V gene are SEHNR and FQNEAQ (reference sequence). DNA for the CDR3: TGTGCCAGCAGCACCGCGACAGGGTTTCAAGAGACCCAGTACTTC. The encoded protein is CASSTATGFQETQYF. Based on the CDR3 plus reference TRBV7-9 and TRBJ2-5, the full variable domain is DTGVSQNPRHKITKRGQNVTFRCDPISEHNRLYWYRQTLGQGPEFLTYFQNEAQLEKSRLLSDRFSAERPKGSFSTLEIQRTEQGDSAMYLCASSTATGFQETQYFGPGTRLLVL.

The chain combines TRBV20-1 with TRBJ2-3; 11 nucleotides line up with TRBD2. The CDR3 loop spans 16 amino acids. Trimming took 5 bases from V and 4 from J; bases not matched to a gene: 11. Looked up from germline, CDR1 is DFQATT and CDR2 is SNEGSKA (reference sequence). CDR3 in amino acids: CSAPNPLAGVSDTQYF. DNA for the CDR3: TGCAGTGCTCCAAACCCACTAGCGGGAGTATCAGATACGCAGTATTTT.

CDR3 in amino acids: CATSDLKRGTQETQYF. DNA of the CDR3: TGTGCCACCAGTGATTTGAAGCGGGGGACCCAAGAGACCCAGTACTTC. V and J are TRBV24-1 and TRBJ2-5, with TRBD2 matching 8 bases. After removal of 0 bases from V and 1 base from J, the junction contained 3 bases not matched to a gene. This CDR3 spans 16 amino acids. Germline loops: CDR1 KGHDR, CDR2 SFDVKD.

The rearrangement links TRBV5-1 to TRBJ2-3, with a possible D match to TRBD1 (5 bases). This CDR3 comprises 15 residues. The V end was cut by 3 bases, the J end by 2 bases, with 13 bases between. Germline V gene sequence: CDR1 SGHRS, CDR2 YFSETQ. In nucleotides, the CDR3 is TGCGCCAGCAGCTCGGGCGACAGAGACACAGATACGCAGTATTTT. Amino acid sequence: CASSSGDRDTDTQYF.

The sample holds a few counts of this clonotype. The rearrangement uses TRBV5-1 and TRBJ2-1; D remains ambiguous. The CDR3 totals 11 residues. The germline CDR1 and CDR2 sequences are SGHRS and YFSETQ. V was trimmed by 7 bases and J by 7 bases, leaving 9 bases between them. CDR3 sequence: CASGLRNEQFF. For the CDR3, the DNA is TGCGCCAGCGGATTAAGGAATGAGCAGTTCTTC.

This clonotype appeared a single time. The chain is built from TRBV7-9 and TRBJ1-1, with D maybe TRBD1 (6 bases). CDR1 and CDR2 from the germline V gene are SEHNR and FQNEAQ (reference sequence). V lost 5 bases, J lost 3 bases, and 19 bases lay in between. This CDR3 is built from 16 residues. CDR3: CASSAFRDTGHTEAFF. The CDR3 DNA reads as TGTGCCAGCAGCGCCTTCCGAGATACAGGGCACACTGAAGCTTTCTTT.

This clonotype was seen a few times. The chain is built from TRBV4-3 and TRBJ1-4, with 8 bases matching TRBD1. V was clipped by 3 bases and J by 8 bases; unmatched bases: 8. CDR1 is LGHNA, CDR2 YSLEER, per germline. This CDR3 is built from 15 residues. The CDR3 DNA is TGCGCCAGCAGCCACCGACAGGGGCTGGGGGAAAAACTGTTTTTT. Translated: CASSHRQGLGEKLFF.

The table lists this clonotype with a few counts. This rearrangement joins TRBV2 to TRBJ2-3; D possibly corresponds to TRBD2 (6 bases). CDR1 and CDR2 (germline): SNHLY, FYNNEI. V lost 7 bases, J lost 2 bases, and 16 bases lay in between. This CDR3 region has 15 residues. Here the CDR3 reads CASKIPERVTDTQYF. DNA of the CDR3: TGTGCCAGCAAGATTCCCGAGCGGGTCACAGATACGCAGTATTTT.

This clonotype was seen a few times. CDR3 sequence: CSVAGSQETQYF. CDR3 nucleotide sequence: TGCAGCGTTGCAGGGAGTCAAGAGACCCAGTACTTC. The rearrangement uses TRBV29-1 and TRBJ2-5; D possibly matches TRBD1 or TRBD2 (5 bases each). Between the trimmed V and J ends, which lost 4 bases and 2 bases, there was a span of 8 bases. The CDR3 covers 12 residues. CDR1 is SQVTM, CDR2 ANQGSEA, per germline.